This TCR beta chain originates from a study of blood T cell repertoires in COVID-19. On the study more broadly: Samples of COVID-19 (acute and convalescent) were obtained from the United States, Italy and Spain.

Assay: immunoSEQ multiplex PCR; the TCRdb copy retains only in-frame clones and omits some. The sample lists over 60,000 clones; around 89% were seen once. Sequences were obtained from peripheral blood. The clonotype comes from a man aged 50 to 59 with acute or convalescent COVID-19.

As DNA, the CDR3 is TGTGCCAGTAGTATTGGGGGGTACTATGGCTACACCTTC. Translating gives CASSIGGYYGYTF. This chain links TRBV19 with TRBJ1-2, with D maybe TRBD1 (5 bases). The V and J ends lost 3 bases and 3 bases respectively, with 8 bases between them. This CDR3 is 13 amino acids long. Germline assignment: CDR1 LNHDA and CDR2 SQIVND (reference sequence).